One and the same sample provided the 20 T cell receptor beta chains below, sequenced in a study of chemoradiotherapy in HPV16-positive cancers. Measured with immunoSEQ multiplex PCR; TCRdb has only the in-frame clones, and not every one. The table lists about 20,000 clones, over 85% of them singletons. The source was blood, collected from a patient who underwent chemoradiotherapy. The origin of the receptors is a human donor with HPV-associated anogenital cancer.

The rearrangement uses TRBV6-5 and TRBJ1-1; 7 bases align to TRBD1. V was clipped by 0 bases and J by 0 bases; unmatched bases: 4. The length of the CDR3 is 16 residues. Per the germline V gene, CDR1 is MNHEY and CDR2 is SVGAGI. This CDR3 is CASSYSRDRLNTEAFF. The DNA of the CDR3 is TGTGCCAGCAGTTACTCCAGGGACAGATTGAACACTGAAGCTTTCTTT.

V is TRBV27 and J is TRBJ1-2; tentative D call: TRBD1 (5 bases). This CDR3 has 15 amino acids. Trimming took off 6 bases at V and 5 bases at J, with 19 bases between the two ends. Germline CDR1 is MNHEY and CDR2 is SMNVEV (reference sequence). CDR3 in amino acids: CASSPWGGKEYGYTF. The DNA of the CDR3 is TGTGCCAGCAGCCCCTGGGGGGGGAAAGAGTATGGCTACACCTTC.

This clone was recorded only once. V and J are TRBV19 and TRBJ1-1; 7 bases align to TRBD1. Germline V gene sequence: CDR1 LNHDA, CDR2 SQIVND (reference sequence). Trimming at V came to 1 base and at J to 11 bases, leaving 10 bases not matched to a gene. There are 14 residues in the CDR3. In nucleotides, the CDR3 is TGTGCCAGTAGTATAGTCACGACAGGGAGTTCGGCTTTCTTT. Translated: CASSIVTTGSSAFF. The full variable domain, in which reference TRBV19 and TRBJ1-1 provide the parts outside the CDR3, is DGGITQSPKYLFRKEGQNVTLSCEQNLNHDAMYWYRQDPGQGLRLIYYSQIVNDFQKGDIAEGYSVSREKKESFPLTVTSAQKNPTAFYLCASSIVTTGSSAFFGQGTRLTVV.

The table lists this clone with a count of one. The chain recombines TRBV30 with TRBJ2-1, with 9 positions matching TRBD1. Looked up from germline, CDR1 is GTSNPN and CDR2 is SVGIG (reference sequence). V trimming: 0 bases; J trimming: 5 bases; junction bases outside the gene matches: 8. This CDR3 contains 16 residues. CDR3 amino acids: CAWSVRWDREHNEQFF. Written as DNA, the CDR3 is TGTGCCTGGAGTGTACGGTGGGACAGGGAGCACAATGAGCAGTTCTTC. The whole variable domain, filled in from reference TRBV30 and TRBJ2-1, reads SQTIHQWPATLVQPVGSPLSLECTVEGTSNPNLYWYRQAAGRGLQLLFYSVGIGQISSEVPQNLSASRPQDRQFILSSKKLLLSDSGFYLCAWSVRWDREHNEQFFGPGTRLTVL.

This sequence joins TRBV6-1 and TRBJ1-5; 8 nucleotides agree with TRBD1. V dropped 2 bases and J dropped 2; count of bases not matched to a gene: 8. The CDR3 is 17 amino acids. Germline assignment: CDR1 MNHNS and CDR2 SASEGT. The CDR3 protein is CASSENRGTLGNQPQHF. The CDR3 DNA is TGTGCCAGCAGTGAAAACAGGGGGACACTAGGCAATCAGCCCCAGCATTTT.

V gene TRBV5-1 combines with J gene TRBJ2-2, with D perhaps matching TRBD2 (6 bases). V was clipped by 0 bases and J by 0 bases, with 9 bases between them. The CDR3 runs to 16 residues. Germline V gives CDR1 SGHRS, CDR2 YFSETQ. The CDR3, as DNA: TGCGCCAGCAGCTTGGTGGGGAGGACGAACACCGGGGAGCTGTTTTTT. Its translation: CASSLVGRTNTGELFF.

In nucleotides, the CDR3 is TGTGCCAGCAGCACCCAAGGGGGGGGGCCGTCCTACGAGCAGTACTTC. This translates into CASSTQGGGPSYEQYF. The V call is TRBV7-2, the J call TRBJ2-7; weak D call: TRBD2 (7 bases). CDR3 length equals 16 residues. Trimming shortened V by 5 bases and J by 1 base, and 18 bases separated the two germline ends. Germline V gene data show CDR1 as SGHTA and CDR2 as FQGNSA.

The chain couples TRBV5-5 to TRBJ2-1; possible D gene TRBD1, 6 bases. The CDR3 has 14 residues. CDR1 and CDR2 from the germline V gene are SGHKS and YYEKEE (reference sequence). Trimming took off 2 bases at V and 9 bases at J, with 15 bases between the two ends. The CDR3 is CASSFDRTSGEQFF. The CDR3 DNA reads as TGTGCCAGCAGCTTTGACAGGACGTCCGGTGAGCAGTTCTTC.

V gene TRBV10-1 combines with J gene TRBJ2-2; possible D gene TRBD1, 6 bases. The CDR3 runs 15 residues. The V and J ends lost 4 bases and 1 base respectively, with 10 bases between them. In germline, CDR1 is WNHNN, CDR2 SYGVQD (reference sequence). CDR3 DNA sequence: TGCGCCAGCAGTGTTGGGGGCATGAACACCGGGGAGCTGTTTTTT. Its protein product is CASSVGGMNTGELFF.

The genes are TRBV30 and TRBJ1-6; D gene uncertain. This CDR3 spans 15 amino acids. Trimming took off 2 bases at V and 5 bases at J, with 13 bases between the two ends. Germline loops: CDR1 GTSNPN, CDR2 SVGIG (reference sequence). CDR3 DNA: TGTGCCTGGAGTATAAGGCGGAGAGATAATTCACCCCTCCACTTT. This gives the protein CAWSIRRRDNSPLHF.

CDR3: CAWRTPGTGSRETQYF. DNA for the CDR3: TGTGCCTGGAGGACACCCGGGACAGGGAGCCGAGAGACCCAGTACTTC. J is TRBJ2-5 and V is TRBV30; 9 bases map to TRBD1. This CDR3 comprises 16 residues. V gave up 3 bases and J gave up 4 bases; unmatched junction bases: 12. Germline V gene data show CDR1 as GTSNPN and CDR2 as SVGIG (reference sequence). Full variable domain (rest looked up from reference TRBV30 and TRBJ2-5): SQTIHQWPATLVQPVGSPLSLECTVEGTSNPNLYWYRQAAGRGLQLLFYSVGIGQISSEVPQNLSASRPQDRQFILSSKKLLLSDSGFYLCAWRTPGTGSRETQYFGPGTRLLVL.

This clone was seen once. The V call is TRBV7-9, the J call TRBJ2-5; D may match TRBD1 or TRBD2 (6 bases each). CDR3 size: 16 residues. Germline V lookup: CDR1 SEHNR, CDR2 FQNEAQ (reference sequence). The V and J ends lost 2 bases and 5 bases respectively, with 18 bases between them. Written as DNA, the CDR3 is TGTGCCAGCAGCTTAATACCCCTAGGGGGGTTGGAGACCCAGTACTTC. Translated: CASSLIPLGGLETQYF. Filled out from reference TRBV7-9 and TRBJ2-5, the complete variable domain reads DTGVSQNPRHKITKRGQNVTFRCDPISEHNRLYWYRQTLGQGPEFLTYFQNEAQLEKSRLLSDRFSAERPKGSFSTLEIQRTEQGDSAMYLCASSLIPLGGLETQYFGPGTRLLVL.

The rearrangement uses TRBV29-1 and TRBJ1-1, with no clear D. The CDR3 totals 12 residues. Germline V gene lookup returns CDR1 SQVTM and CDR2 ANQGSEA. The ends were cut back, 7 bases at V and 1 base at J, with 10 bases in the middle. In DNA form, the CDR3 reads TGCAGCGCCCTCACGGGGAACACTGAAGCTTTCTTT. Amino acids: CSALTGNTEAFF.

The rearrangement links TRBV5-4 to TRBJ1-1; 7 bases fit TRBD1. The CDR3 has 13 amino acids. CDR1 and CDR2 (germline): SGHNT, YYREEE (reference sequence). The V segment lost 3 bases and the J segment 9 bases; nucleotides outside the gene matches: 8. The CDR3, as DNA: TGTGCCAGCAGCTCGGACAGGATGCCCCAAGCTTTCTTT. It is translated as CASSSDRMPQAFF.

In the case of this clone: No conserved phenylalanine or tryptophan ends this CDR3, so it is likely a read error. The limits of the CDR3 on the DNA are not certain, so only TCRdb's listed CDR3 is given. The genes are TRBV19 and TRBJ1-2. From its first to its last residue, the CDR3 has 15 amino acids. Germline V gene lookup returns CDR1 LNHDA and CDR2 SQIVND (reference sequence). This CDR3 is CASSPSPRLGLWLHL.

The V gene is TRBV7-6, the J gene TRBJ1-4; D possibly corresponds to TRBD1 (6 bases). Trimming left V 1 base short and J 6 bases short, with 15 bases between. Germline CDR1 reads SGHVS; CDR2 reads FNYEAQ. The CDR3 runs 16 residues. This CDR3 reads CASSLDTPGHHEKLFF. DNA for the CDR3: TGTGCCAGCAGCTTAGATACGCCGGGACACCATGAAAAACTGTTTTTT.

The rearrangement joins TRBV6-1 to TRBJ1-1; D is ambiguous. CDR1 and CDR2 from the germline V gene are MNHNS and SASEGT. The CDR3 loop spans 13 amino acids. The CDR3 DNA sequence: TGTACCGCCCGGGCAGCCCAGAACACTGAAGCTTTCTTT. Its translation is CTARAAQNTEAFF.

This chain joins TRBV6-1 and TRBJ2-5; D gene ambiguous. V gave up 1 base and J gave up 3 bases, with 6 bases separating them. Germline assignment: CDR1 MNHNS and CDR2 SASEGT. The CDR3 consists of 13 residues. This chain's CDR3 is CASSEVGKETQYF. The CDR3 DNA reads as TGTGCCAGCAGTGAAGTGGGGAAAGAGACCCAGTACTTC.

J is TRBJ2-7 and V is TRBV6-5; no clear D. The V and J ends lost 4 bases and 2 bases respectively, with 12 bases between them. Germline-derived CDR1 and CDR2 are MNHEY and SVGAGI. The CDR3 runs 14 residues. This CDR3 reads CASSSHARAYEQYF. CDR3 DNA: TGTGCCAGCAGTTCACACGCTCGCGCCTACGAGCAGTACTTC.

V and J are TRBV30 and TRBJ1-1; D is possibly TRBD1 (6 bases). V lost 4 bases and J lost 11, with 20 bases in between. The CDR3 consists of 13 residues. The V gene's germline CDR1 is GTSNPN and CDR2 SVGIG (reference sequence). CDR3 sequence (DNA): TGTGCCTGGATGACAGGTCCCGGGAAGGTCGCTTTCTTT. Protein: CAWMTGPGKVAFF.